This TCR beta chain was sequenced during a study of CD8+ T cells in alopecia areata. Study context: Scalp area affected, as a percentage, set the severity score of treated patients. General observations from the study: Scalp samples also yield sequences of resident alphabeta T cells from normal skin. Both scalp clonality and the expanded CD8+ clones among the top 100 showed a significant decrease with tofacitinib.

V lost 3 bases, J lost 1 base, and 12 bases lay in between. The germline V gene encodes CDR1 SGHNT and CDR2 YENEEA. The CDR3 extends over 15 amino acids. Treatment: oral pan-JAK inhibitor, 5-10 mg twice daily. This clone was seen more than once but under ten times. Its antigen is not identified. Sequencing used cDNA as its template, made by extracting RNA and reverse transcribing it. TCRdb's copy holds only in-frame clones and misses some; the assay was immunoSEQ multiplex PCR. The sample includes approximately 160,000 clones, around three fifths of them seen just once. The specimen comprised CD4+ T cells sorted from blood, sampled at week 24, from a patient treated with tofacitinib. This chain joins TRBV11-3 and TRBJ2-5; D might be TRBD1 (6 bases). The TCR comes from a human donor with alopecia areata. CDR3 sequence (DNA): TGTGCCAGCAGCTTTCCAGGGGCCCTCCAAGAGACCCAGTACTTC. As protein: CASSFPGALQETQYF.